This TCR beta chain was sequenced in a study of cytomegalovirus exposure and HLA in healthy donors. From germline, CDR1 is MNHEY and CDR2 SVGAGI. This CDR3 contains 15 residues. Trimming took 0 bases from V and 5 from J, leaving 11 bases between them. General study findings and limits: Indistinguishability led to the exclusion of some V segments, TRBV6-2 and TRBV6-3 included.

Comments on this clone: What it binds is unknown.

Primers: 60 Vbeta forward and 13 Jbeta reverse. TCRdb's table, derived via immunoSEQ multiplex PCR, lists solely in-frame clones and lacks some. The data show approximately 110,000 clones, over 60% seen once. The TCR sequence derives from a man in his sixties in good health and CMV-seropositive. The sample was PBMCs. The chain employs TRBV6-5 and TRBJ1-5; D is unresolved. The CDR3, as DNA: TGTGCCAGCAGTTACTCGAAACAGCCTGATCAGCCCCAGCATTTT. It yields the protein CASSYSKQPDQPQHF.